A selection of T cell receptor beta chains follows, all from one sample in a study of blood T cell repertoires in COVID-19. Using immunoSEQ multiplex PCR, the repertoire was profiled, and TCRdb retains in-frame clones only, with some absent. Counted here are roughly 190,000 clones, roughly four fifths occurring once; the ten biggest clones make up approximately 6.1%. Sequencing was done on a sample of peripheral blood. The receptors stem from a woman in her 40s with acute or convalescent COVID-19. CDR3s include the opening cysteine and the closing phenylalanine or tryptophan. Fields, in order: V gene, D gene, clone size, J gene, CDR3 DNA, CDR3 protein. D genes are given only for firm matches. Size is omitted from some rows. Given values are once, few, many or a class for expanded clones.

TRBV30,NA,NA,TRBJ2-1,TGTGCCTGGAGTACGTCTAATTACAATGAGCAGTTCTTC,CAWSTSNYNEQFF
TRBV5-4,NA,NA,TRBJ2-5,TGTGCCAGCAGCCCTCCCCAGGGAGGGGGAGAGACCCAGTACTTC,CASSPPQGGGETQYF
TRBV11-2,TRBD1,NA,TRBJ2-7,TGTGCCAGCAGCATTAGGACAGGGTCGGATGGGCAGTACTTC,CASSIRTGSDGQYF
TRBV19,NA,NA,TRBJ1-3,TGTGCCAGTCGCATCAAGGAGTACTCTGGAAACACCATATATTTT,CASRIKEYSGNTIYF
TRBV6-5,NA,NA,TRBJ2-1,TGTGCCACCAAACCCTCGGGTTTCGAGCAGTTCTTC,CATKPSGFEQFF
TRBV19,NA,NA,TRBJ2-1,TGTGCCAGTAGTATTCGAGGGAATCGGGCGAGTGGAAAAAAGCAGTTCTTC,CASSIRGNRASGKKQFF
TRBV30,NA,NA,TRBJ1-6,TGTGCCTGGAGTGTACAAGGGGGCTATAATTCACCCCTCCACTTT,CAWSVQGGYNSPLHF
TRBV7-9,NA,NA,TRBJ2-7,TGTGCCAGCAGCTTCACTCTTTACGAGCAGTACTTC,CASSFTLYEQYF
TRBV28,TRBD2,NA,TRBJ2-1,TGTGCCAGCAGTTTATGGGGACTAGCGGTTTCCTACAATGAGCAGTTCTTC,CASSLWGLAVSYNEQFF
TRBV11-2,TRBD2,NA,TRBJ2-7,TGTGCCAGCAGCGCCGTCCTAGCGGGGGAGGGGTACGAGCAGTACTTC,CASSAVLAGEGYEQYF
TRBV6-5,TRBD1,NA,TRBJ1-2,TGTGCCAGCAGGGCACCGGGACAGGGGGCGGGAGGCTACACCTTC,CASRAPGQGAGGYTF
TRBV30,TRBD1,NA,TRBJ2-7,TGTGCCTGGAGCCCCCGGGACAGGGGCTCCTACGAGCAGTACTTC,CAWSPRDRGSYEQYF
TRBV2,NA,NA,TRBJ1-6,TGTGCCAGCAGAAGAGGGGGGGTCGGGAATTCACCCCTCCACTTT,CASRRGGVGNSPLHF
TRBV5-6,TRBD1,NA,TRBJ1-1,TGTGCCAGCAGCAGTCCGACAGGGGGAAGAACTGAAGCTTTCTTT,CASSSPTGGRTEAFF
TRBV21-1,NA,NA,TRBJ1-4,TGTGCCAGCGGTAGATTACAGGGAACTAATGAAAAACTGTTTTTT,CASGRLQGTNEKLFF
TRBV3-1/TRBV3-2,NA,NA,TRBJ2-5,TGTGCCAGCGGGTCCGGGGAGACCCAGTACTTC,CASGSGETQYF
TRBV18,TRBD1,few,TRBJ1-4,TGTGCCAGCTCACCCGACAGGGGGGATGAAAAACTGTTTTTT,CASSPDRGDEKLFF
TRBV5-1,NA,NA,TRBJ2-6,TGCGCCAGCAGATCCATTGGGGCCAACGTCCTGACTTTC,CASRSIGANVLTF
TRBV29-1,NA,NA,TRBJ2-7,TGCAGCGTTGTGGGGACACGCTACGAGCAGTACTTC,CSVVGTRYEQYF
TRBV28,NA,NA,TRBJ2-2,TGTGCCAGCAGGGTGGGAGTGGTTGCGGGGGAGCTGTTTTTT,CASRVGVVAGELFF
TRBV5-4,TRBD2,NA,TRBJ2-1,TGTGCCAGCAGCCCGGGGACTAGCGGGACAAAATACAATGAGCAGTTCTTC,CASSPGTSGTKYNEQFF
TRBV7-9,TRBD1,NA,TRBJ1-4,TGTGCCAGCAGCGTCGGGACAGGGGGAAGGGAAAAACTGTTTTTT,CASSVGTGGREKLFF
TRBV7-3,NA,NA,TRBJ1-1,TGTGCCAGCAGCTTAAGGGCTGGGTACACTGAAGCTTTCTTT,CASSLRAGYTEAFF
TRBV5-1,NA,NA,TRBJ2-7,TGCGCCAGCAGCTTCGGGTCAACCTACGAGCAGTACTTC,CASSFGSTYEQYF
TRBV10-3,TRBD1,NA,TRBJ2-2,TGTGCCACCCAGACAGGGACGAGCACCGGGGAGCTGTTTTTT,CATQTGTSTGELFF
TRBV11-2,TRBD2,NA,TRBJ2-5,TGTGCCAGCAGCCCGGGACTAGCGGGAGCAGGCGGACAGGGAGAGACCCAGTACTTC,CASSPGLAGAGGQGETQYF
TRBV18,NA,NA,TRBJ2-1,TGTGCCAGCTCACCCCCAGGGGTCGAGAATGAGCAGTTCTTC,CASSPPGVENEQFF
TRBV19,NA,few,TRBJ1-1,TGTGCTACGAGCCTCAGACAGCACACTGAAGCTTTCTTT,CATSLRQHTEAFF
TRBV28,NA,NA,TRBJ1-5,TGTGCCAGCAGTCCGGGACAACGGGGCAATCAGCCCCAGCATTTT,CASSPGQRGNQPQHF
TRBV15,TRBD2,few,TRBJ2-1,TGTGCCACCAGCAGAGCAAGTTCGGCGGGAGGACCCAATGAGCAGTTCTTC,CATSRASSAGGPNEQFF
TRBV6-6,NA,NA,TRBJ2-7,TGTGCCAGCAGTCCCTTTTCCGGTAAGGAGCAGTACTTC,CASSPFSGKEQYF
TRBV27,TRBD1,NA,TRBJ1-4,TGTGCCAGCAGTTTATGGACAGGGCTGGGTGAAAAACTGTTTTTT,CASSLWTGLGEKLFF
TRBV19,TRBD1,NA,TRBJ1-5,TGTGCCAGTAGTGCGGTCCGGGACAGGGGTTTTAGCAATCAGCCCCAGCATTTT,CASSAVRDRGFSNQPQHF
TRBV15,NA,NA,TRBJ1-1,TGTGCCTCCAGAATGGGAACAGGGCTCCGGGCTTTCTTT,CASRMGTGLRAFF
TRBV27,TRBD2,NA,TRBJ2-1,TGTGCCAGCAGTTTATTCCTAGCGGGAGGGCCGTATGAGCAGTTCTTC,CASSLFLAGGPYEQFF
TRBV27,TRBD2,NA,TRBJ2-3,TGTGCCAGCAGTCCCCGCGGATGGATAGCGGGGGGCACAGATACGCAGTATTTT,CASSPRGWIAGGTDTQYF
TRBV5-1,TRBD2,once,TRBJ2-7,TGCGCCAGCAGCGTACTAGCGGGAGAGTCCGAGCAGTACTTC,CASSVLAGESEQYF
TRBV19,TRBD2,NA,TRBJ2-7,TGTGCCAGTAGTATAGGTGGGACTAGCGGGAGCTACGAGCAGTACTTC,CASSIGGTSGSYEQYF
TRBV11-3,TRBD1,NA,TRBJ2-2,TGTGCCAGCAGCAAAGCCACCGGGACAGACAACACCGGGGAGCTGTTTTTT,CASSKATGTDNTGELFF
TRBV18,NA,NA,TRBJ2-5,TGTGCCAGCTCACCACAGCAGGGGTACCAAGAGACCCAGTACTTC,CASSPQQGYQETQYF
TRBV29-1,TRBD2,NA,TRBJ2-1,TGCAGCGCTAGCGGAGAAGCCCACAATGAGCAGTTCTTC,CSASGEAHNEQFF
TRBV6-1,NA,NA,TRBJ2-5,TGTGCCAGCGGTGAGGGGCCCCAAGAGACCCAGTACTTC,CASGEGPQETQYF
TRBV10-3,TRBD1,NA,TRBJ1-3,TGTGCCATCAGTGACTCCGGGACAGCCGCTGGAAACACCATATATTTT,CAISDSGTAAGNTIYF
TRBV18,NA,once,TRBJ1-6,TGTGCCAGCTCACCAACAGGGACCTTCTTTAATTCACCCCTCCACTTT,CASSPTGTFFNSPLHF
TRBV6-5,NA,NA,TRBJ1-2,TGTGCCAGCAGTTACCACTCCCAGGGTGGCTATGGCTACACCTTC,CASSYHSQGGYGYTF
TRBV7-2,TRBD1,NA,TRBJ1-1,TGTGCCAGCAGCCAACAGGGGGCGTCTGAAGCTTTCTTT,CASSQQGASEAFF
TRBV15,NA,NA,TRBJ2-7,TGTGCCACCAGCGTTAGCGGCAATTACGAGCAGTACTTC,CATSVSGNYEQYF
TRBV24-1,NA,NA,TRBJ2-2,TGTGCCACCAGTGATTTGTCCCCCCCTTGGCCCGGGGAGCTGTTTTTT,CATSDLSPPWPGELFF
TRBV3-1/TRBV3-2,NA,NA,TRBJ2-2,TGTGCCAGCAGCCAGATAGTCGGGGATGGCACCGGGGAGCTGTTTTTT,CASSQIVGDGTGELFF
TRBV14,TRBD1,NA,TRBJ2-3,TGTGCCAGCAGCCAAAGGACAGGGTATGATACGCAGTATTTT,CASSQRTGYDTQYF
TRBV9,NA,NA,TRBJ1-6,TGTGCCAGCAGCGTAGACCACAACACGAAATCACCCCTCCACTTT,CASSVDHNTKSPLHF
TRBV5-4,TRBD1,NA,TRBJ2-1,TGTGCCAGCAGATCACTTGGACAGGCAGCTGAGGATGAGCAGTTCTTC,CASRSLGQAAEDEQFF
TRBV5-4,TRBD1,NA,TRBJ1-1,TGTGCCAGCAGCTGGGGACAGGTGAACACTGAAGCTTTCTTT,CASSWGQVNTEAFF
TRBV9,NA,NA,TRBJ2-7,TGTGCCAGCAGCCTCGCTCTAGACTACTACGAGCAGTACTTC,CASSLALDYYEQYF
TRBV5-6,TRBD1,NA,TRBJ1-2,TGTGCCAGCAGCTTGGTACAGGGGAACTATGGCTACACCTTC,CASSLVQGNYGYTF
TRBV3-1/TRBV3-2,TRBD1,NA,TRBJ1-6,TGTGCCAGCAGCCAAAACACAGGGGGCGGTTCACCCCTCCACTTT,CASSQNTGGGSPLHF
TRBV24-1,TRBD2,NA,TRBJ2-2,TGTGCCACCAGCGACCCTTCGACGCTAGCGGGAGTTTCCGGGGAGCTGTTTTTT,CATSDPSTLAGVSGELFF
TRBV30,NA,NA,TRBJ2-2,TGTGCCTGGAGTTCTTACCAGGGTGGGCCCGGGGAGCTGTTTTTT,CAWSSYQGGPGELFF
TRBV2,NA,NA,TRBJ1-6,TGTGCCAGCAGTGTGGAGAGCTCCTATAATTCACCCCTCCACTTT,CASSVESSYNSPLHF